The 16 T cell receptor beta chains below all came from one sample that was sequenced in a study of T-cell reconstitution after alpha-beta-depleted transplantation in children (dated by TCRdb to between 2015 and 2016). The protocol used for the library was PCR. TCRdb names Illumina HiSeq 2500 as the instrument used. TCR libraries were prepared with molecular barcoding, using unique molecular identifiers to normalize TCRbeta repertoire quantification. TCRdb's own reprocessing of the public reads used fastp at Q25 and MiXCR and kept productive beta chains. Rows are combined by CDR3 protein, so each entry shows the most common genes and DNA. This sample holds about 600,000 distinct CDR3 sequences; 13% were observed only once. 2% to 2.5% of the sample rests with the top ten. The meaning of the sample's treatment or condition label: allogeneic hematopoietic cell transplantation with graft depleted of TCRalphabeta T cells and CD19 B cells.

The material sequenced was PBMCs, mostly from graft donor cells, taken 360 days after TCRalphabeta/CD19-depleted stem cell transplant. The receptors derive from a male patient between 10 and 17 years old who had a stem cell transplant for acute myeloid leukemia, so the T cells may come from the graft donor.

The V call is TRBV28, the J call TRBJ2-3; TRBD2 matches at 10 bases. The CDR3 has 15 residues. CDR1 is MDHEN, CDR2 SYDVKM, per germline. Trimming cost V 5 bases and J 5 bases; bases outside gene matches: 7. CDR3 bases: TGTGCCAGCAGTGCCTTAGCGGGAGGCGGAGATACGCAGTATTTT. Translated: CASSALAGGGDTQYF.

This clonotype occurred a few times. The chain is built from TRBV20-1 and TRBJ2-5, with 7 bases identical to TRBD2. After removal of 5 bases from V and 1 base from J, the junction contained 10 bases not matched to a gene. The CDR3 contains 15 residues. Germline V gene sequence: CDR1 DFQATT, CDR2 SNEGSKA (reference sequence). In DNA, the CDR3 is TGCAGTGCTTGGGAGGGCAGGAGCCTCCAAGAGACCCAGTACTTC. Translating it yields CSAWEGRSLQETQYF.

V gene TRBV29-1 combines with J gene TRBJ2-2; D is uncertain. Trimming stripped 7 bases from V and 4 bases from J, with 10 bases between. The CDR3 has 12 residues. The germline gives CDR1 SQVTM, CDR2 ANQGSEA. The CDR3 protein is CSGFRPTGELFF. CDR3 DNA sequence: TGCAGCGGCTTCCGACCCACCGGGGAGCTGTTTTTT.

This clonotype was recorded many times. The chain uses TRBV9 and TRBJ2-1; 8 bases are a match to TRBD2. The CDR3 is made up of 20 amino acids. V trimming: 4 bases; J trimming: 2 bases; junction bases outside the gene matches: 20. Germline assignment: CDR1 SGDLS and CDR2 YYNGEE. For the CDR3, the DNA is TGTGCCAGCAGCCCCCGATGGGCGGATTTGGCGGGAGGAACCTACAATGAGCAGTTCTTC. Translating it yields CASSPRWADLAGGTYNEQFF. Drawing the rest from reference TRBV9 and TRBJ2-1, the complete variable domain is DSGVTQTPKHLITATGQRVTLRCSPRSGDLSVYWYQQSLDQGLQFLIQYYNGEERAKGNILERFSAQQFPDLHSELNLSSLELGDSALYFCASSPRWADLAGGTYNEQFFGPGTRLTVL.

This clonotype showed up just a few times. The chain links TRBV5-1 to TRBJ2-2; 9 bases line up with TRBD2. Per the germline V gene, CDR1 is SGHRS and CDR2 is YFSETQ. The CDR3 loop spans 17 amino acids. Trimming took 3 bases from V and 6 from J; bases not matched to a gene: 12. CDR3 loop: CASSSPRLAVEAGELFF. For the CDR3, the DNA is TGCGCCAGCAGCTCACCCAGACTAGCGGTTGAGGCCGGGGAGCTGTTTTTT.

This clonotype was counted only a few times. The rearrangement links TRBV20-1 to TRBJ2-2; 8 nucleotides match TRBD2. Germline CDR1 reads DFQATT; CDR2 reads SNEGSKA (reference sequence). The CDR3 contains 17 residues. The V gene end was trimmed by 3 bases and the J gene end by 5 bases; junction bases not matched to a gene: 14. The CDR3 sequence is CSARAPTAGVYTGELFF. The CDR3 region has the DNA TGCAGTGCTAGGGCCCCCACAGCGGGAGTATATACCGGGGAGCTGTTTTTT.

The chain links TRBV7-2 to TRBJ2-7; TRBD2 agrees at 12 bases. V lost 5 bases to trimming and J lost 6 bases; unmatched junction nucleotides: 8. CDR3 length: 15 amino acids. The germline gives CDR1 SGHTA, CDR2 FQGNSA. The CDR3 region is CASSPGLAGGLEQYF. The CDR3 DNA is TGTGCCAGCAGCCCGGGACTAGCGGGTGGTCTCGAGCAGTACTTC.

This chain links TRBV5-1 with TRBJ2-3; TRBD1 might be the D (6 bases). The V gene lost 4 bases and the J gene lost 6 bases, with 15 bases spanning the gap. The CDR3 consists of 14 residues. CDR1 is SGHRS, CDR2 YFSETQ, per germline. The CDR3 here is CASSLGQGHDTQYF. The CDR3 DNA is TGCGCCAGCAGCCTCGGTCAGGGGCACGATACGCAGTATTTT.

This clonotype came up a few times. J is TRBJ2-3 and V is TRBV15; 8 nucleotides match TRBD1. Germline values: CDR1 LNHNV, CDR2 YYDKDF (reference sequence). The CDR3 sequence is 15 residues long. The V and J ends lost 2 bases and 3 bases, in that order; junction bases with no gene match: 4. The CDR3 DNA reads as TGTGCCACCAGCAGACAGGGGGCGCAGACAGATACGCAGTATTTT. This encodes CATSRQGAQTDTQYF.

The table lists this clonotype with a few counts. The chain links TRBV28 to TRBJ1-5; the D gene is possibly TRBD1 (5 bases). Germline-derived CDR1 and CDR2 are MDHEN and SYDVKM. The length of the CDR3 is 13 residues. V lost 8 bases and J lost 7, with 15 bases in between. CDR3 sequence (DNA): TGTGCCAGCGAGGGAGGGGCGGAACAGCCCCAGCATTTT. It is translated as CASEGGAEQPQHF.

J is TRBJ2-7 and V is TRBV7-2, with TRBD2 matching 7 bases. V shed 10 bases and J 3 bases; nucleotides not matched to a gene: 15. The CDR3 sequence is 15 residues long. Germline CDR1 SGHTA, CDR2 FQGNSA. In DNA form, the CDR3 reads TGTGCCATCTTCAAGGCCCAGCGGGGCTACTACGAGCAGTACTTC. Residues: CAIFKAQRGYYEQYF.

The chain has TRBV7-2 and TRBJ2-1; D may correspond to TRBD1 or TRBD2 (5 bases each). Looked up from germline, CDR1 is SGHTA and CDR2 is FQGNSA. The CDR3 is 13 residues long. V dropped 3 bases and J dropped 10 bases, with 13 bases sitting between them. The CDR3 region is CASSLGVTPEQFF. The CDR3 DNA reads TGTGCCAGCAGCTTGGGGGTCACACCAGAGCAGTTCTTC.

This clonotype has a count of ten or more. The V and J genes are TRBV20-1 and TRBJ2-1; 13 nucleotides match TRBD2. V shed 5 bases, J shed 8 bases, and the junction held 9 bases outside the gene matches. Per the germline V gene, CDR1 is DFQATT and CDR2 is SNEGSKA (reference sequence). CDR3 length equals 15 residues. The CDR3 loop reads CSAPRGLAGSHEQFF. Written as DNA, the CDR3 is TGCAGTGCTCCGAGGGGACTAGCGGGGTCCCATGAGCAGTTCTTC.

This clonotype was seen a few times. The V gene is TRBV27, the J gene TRBJ2-1, with D possibly being TRBD1 or TRBD2 (6 bases each). The ends were cut back, 7 bases at V and 3 bases at J, with 16 bases in the middle. Germline V gene lookup returns CDR1 MNHEY and CDR2 SMNVEV (reference sequence). The CDR3 has 15 amino acids. The CDR3, as DNA: TGTGCCAGCAAAGGGGGGATACCCATCTACAATGAGCAGTTCTTC. Residues: CASKGGIPIYNEQFF.

This clonotype appeared a few times. This chain joins TRBV29-1 and TRBJ2-7; a possible D gene is TRBD2 (6 bases). The V gene's germline CDR1 is SQVTM and CDR2 ANQGSEA. The V and J ends lost 5 bases and 3 bases respectively, with 17 bases between them. This CDR3 is built from 14 residues. This chain's CDR3 is CSVRLGNLFYEQYF. The CDR3 DNA reads TGCAGCGTTCGACTAGGCAATTTATTCTACGAGCAGTACTTC.

This clonotype was seen a handful of times. V is TRBV10-3 and J is TRBJ2-3, with 13 bases that match TRBD2. In germline, CDR1 is ENHRY, CDR2 SYGVKD. V lost 11 bases and J lost 3; bases outside the gene matches: 11. The CDR3 sequence is 16 residues long. The CDR3 DNA sequence: TGTGCCGCTAGTCCCGGGACTAGCGGGAAGACAGATACGCAGTATTTT. Protein: CAASPGTSGKTDTQYF.